A single sample is the source of the 29 T cell receptor beta chains below, sequenced in a study of blood T cell repertoires in COVID-19. TCRdb's table, derived via immunoSEQ multiplex PCR, lists solely in-frame clones and lacks some. The sample carries 70,000 to 80,000 clones, 87% recorded once. The sample was peripheral blood. Receptors were obtained from a woman between 45 and 65 years old with acute or convalescent COVID-19.

The V gene is TRBV15, the J gene TRBJ2-7, with D maybe TRBD2 (7 bases). CDR1 and CDR2 from the germline V gene are LNHNV and YYDKDF (reference sequence). Deletions cut 0 bases from V and 4 bases from J, with 10 bases between. The CDR3 has 14 residues. CDR3 protein: CATSRDKGGYEQYF. The DNA for the CDR3 is TGTGCCACCAGCAGAGATAAGGGGGGGTACGAGCAGTACTTC.

The chain uses TRBV3-1 (or the pseudogene TRBV3-2) and TRBJ1-1; D unclear. This CDR3 has 13 residues. Germline CDR1 LGHDT, CDR2 YNNKEL (reference sequence). V dropped 4 bases and J dropped 1 base, with 7 bases sitting between them. CDR3 DNA: TGTGCCAGCAGCCCCCGGGGGAACACTGAAGCTTTCTTT. It encodes CASSPRGNTEAFF.

V gene TRBV6-5 combines with J gene TRBJ1-1, with 9 bases matching TRBD1. V gave up 6 bases and J gave up 4 bases; unmatched junction bases: 9. CDR1 MNHEY and CDR2 SVGAGI come from the germline V gene. The CDR3 extends over 15 amino acids. The CDR3 reads CASRRQGDWTTEAFF. The CDR3 nucleotides read TGTGCCAGCAGACGACAGGGGGACTGGACCACTGAAGCTTTCTTT.

Points on this clone: The junction departs from the called germline gene at one end, perhaps through a read error. CDR3 sequence reads: CASSQGGGGADF. CDR3 nucleotides: TGTGCCAGCAGCCAAGGGGGCGGGGGGGCGGACTTC. The chain links TRBV4-2 to TRBJ2-4; 9 nucleotides align to TRBD2. The CDR3 is made up of 12 amino acids. Germline V CDR1 and CDR2: LGHNA, YNFKEQ.

Only a few counts were recorded for this clone. The gene calls are TRBV7-9 and TRBJ1-2; tentative D call: TRBD1 (6 bases). This CDR3 has 13 residues. Trimming stripped 6 bases from V and 6 bases from J, with 14 bases between. Germline CDR1 SEHNR, CDR2 FQNEAQ (reference sequence). The CDR3 nucleotides read TGTGCCAGCAGTTTCGTTGCAGGGGATGGCTACACCTTC. This encodes CASSFVAGDGYTF. The full variable domain, in which reference TRBV7-9 and TRBJ1-2 provide the parts outside the CDR3, is DTGVSQNPRHKITKRGQNVTFRCDPISEHNRLYWYRQTLGQGPEFLTYFQNEAQLEKSRLLSDRFSAERPKGSFSTLEIQRTEQGDSAMYLCASSFVAGDGYTFGSGTRLTVV.

V usage is TRBV7-3 and J usage is TRBJ2-3, with 7 bases fitting TRBD1. In germline, CDR1 is SGHTA, CDR2 FQGTGA. The CDR3 is made up of 14 amino acids. V was clipped by 5 bases and J by 5 bases; unmatched bases: 7. The CDR3 nucleotides read TGTGCCAGCAGCCTAGTAGGGGGCCAAGATACGCAGTATTTT. Protein product: CASSLVGGQDTQYF.

The chain is built from TRBV6-1 and TRBJ1-5; no firm D call. CDR1 is MNHNS, CDR2 SASEGT, per germline. The germline V and J ends were trimmed by 0 bases and 9 bases, with 12 bases remaining between them. The CDR3 length is 14 residues. CDR3 region: CASSEARHLPPQHF. The CDR3 DNA is TGTGCCAGCAGTGAAGCGCGTCACCTGCCGCCCCAGCATTTT.

The chain has TRBV10-1 and TRBJ1-1; maybe TRBD1 (5 bases). V was clipped by 3 bases and J by 11 bases, with 19 bases between them. This CDR3 contains 14 residues. In germline, CDR1 is WNHNN, CDR2 SYGVQD (reference sequence). CDR3 sequence reads: CASSEATGARSAFF. Written as DNA, the CDR3 is TGCGCCAGCAGTGAAGCAACAGGCGCCCGAAGTGCTTTCTTT.

The rearrangement joins TRBV15 to TRBJ1-1; D call uncertain. V was clipped by 0 bases and J by 0 bases, with 5 bases between them. The CDR3 runs to 14 residues. Germline lookup yields CDR1 LNHNV and CDR2 YYDKDF (reference sequence). CDR3 loop: CATSREEMNTEAFF. CDR3 nucleotide sequence: TGTGCCACCAGCAGAGAGGAGATGAACACTGAAGCTTTCTTT.

The chain uses TRBV10-3 and TRBJ2-3; no clear D gene. V dropped 4 bases and J dropped 0 bases, with 5 bases sitting between them. Germline-derived CDR1 and CDR2 are ENHRY and SYGVKD. The CDR3 totals 13 residues. This CDR3 reads CAISGSSTDTQYF. The CDR3 bases are TGTGCCATCAGTGGTTCTAGCACAGATACGCAGTATTTT.

V gene TRBV6-2 or TRBV6-3 combines with J gene TRBJ1-1, with D uncertain. Germline V gene lookup returns CDR1 MNHEY and CDR2 SVGEGT. There are 17 residues in the CDR3. V was shortened by 3 bases and J by 1 base, with 18 bases between the two germline ends. CDR3 region: CASSYEGKRGGNTEAFF. CDR3 DNA sequence: TGTGCCAGCAGTTATGAGGGAAAGCGAGGTGGGAACACTGAAGCTTTCTTT.

This chain joins TRBV5-5 and TRBJ2-7, with TRBD1 identical over 8 bases. CDR1 and CDR2 from the germline V gene are SGHKS and YYEKEE (reference sequence). The CDR3 is made up of 16 amino acids. V lost 4 bases to trimming and J lost 2 bases; unmatched junction nucleotides: 11. This CDR3 reads CASSRSYGGQAYEQYF. For the CDR3, the DNA is TGTGCCAGCAGCCGGAGCTATGGGGGACAGGCCTACGAGCAGTACTTC.

Points on this clone: Mismatch with germline at one junction end may stem from a read error. Other DNA variants within this sample encode the same CDR3. The chain couples TRBV30 to TRBJ2-7; 10 nucleotides agree with TRBD1. Germline V gives CDR1 GTSNPN, CDR2 SVGIG (reference sequence). This CDR3 spans 13 amino acids. The CDR3 DNA is TGTGCCTGGAGGGGACAGGGGATATACGAGCAGTATTTC. Protein: CAWRGQGIYEQYF.

About this clone: A much larger clone sits a single nucleotide away, making a read error possible. Other DNA sequences in the sample encode the same CDR3. The V call is TRBV2, the J call TRBJ2-5; the D gene is possibly TRBD2 (5 bases). CDR3 length: 14 residues. The germline V gene encodes CDR1 SNHLY and CDR2 FYNNEI. Trimming pared 10 bases from V and 0 bases from J, leaving 15 bases between. In nucleotides, the CDR3 is TGTGCCACCCCGACCGGGGTGGACCAAGAGACCCAGTACTTC. Encoded protein: CATPTGVDQETQYF.

The chain employs TRBV5-1 and TRBJ1-4, with 8 positions matching TRBD1. This CDR3 spans 16 amino acids. Germline CDR1 is SGHRS and CDR2 is YFSETQ. Trimming took 3 bases from V and 5 from J; bases not matched to a gene: 9. CDR3 nucleotides: TGCGCCAGCAGCTCTACCGGACAGGGTGGAAATGAAAAACTGTTTTTT. Amino acids: CASSSTGQGGNEKLFF. The entire variable domain, with the rest obtained from reference TRBV5-1 and TRBJ1-4, is as follows: KAGVTQTPRYLIKTRGQQVTLSCSPISGHRSVSWYQQTPGQGLQFLFEYFSETQRNKGNFPGRFSGRQFSNSRSEMNVSTLELGDSALYLCASSSTGQGGNEKLFFGSGTQLSVL.

The rearrangement uses TRBV6-5 and TRBJ1-1, with D unresolved. The CDR3 sequence is 11 residues long. In germline, CDR1 is MNHEY, CDR2 SVGAGI. Trimming took 2 bases from V and 8 from J, leaving 6 bases between them. Written as DNA, the CDR3 is TGTGCCAGCAGTTACGAACGGGAAGCTTTCTTT. It codes for CASSYEREAFF.

This clone has only one observation. The gene calls are TRBV7-8 and TRBJ1-1, with D hard to call. V was trimmed by 1 base and J by 7 bases, leaving 7 bases between them. The CDR3 runs to 12 residues. Germline V gene sequence: CDR1 SGHVS, CDR2 FQNEAQ. CDR3 coding DNA: TGTGCCAGCAGCTTAGGAGCGGTTGAAGCTTTCTTT. Amino acids: CASSLGAVEAFF. Supplemented by reference TRBV7-8 and TRBJ1-1, the full variable domain reads GAGVSQSPRYKVAKRGQDVALRCDPISGHVSLFWYQQALGQGPEFLTYFQNEAQLDKSGLPSDRFFAERPEGSVSTLKIQRTQQEDSAVYLCASSLGAVEAFFGQGTRLTVV.

The chain links TRBV28 to TRBJ1-4; D uncertain. CDR1 MDHEN and CDR2 SYDVKM come from the germline V gene. The CDR3 has 15 residues. With 5 bases removed from V and 2 bases from J, the gap between germline ends came to 12 bases. The CDR3 spells CASSAPGGTNEKLFF. Written as DNA, the CDR3 is TGTGCCAGCAGTGCACCGGGAGGTACTAATGAAAAACTGTTTTTT. The full variable domain, in which reference TRBV28 and TRBJ1-4 provide the parts outside the CDR3, is DVKVTQSSRYLVKRTGEKVFLECVQDMDHENMFWYRQDPGLGLRLIYFSYDVKMKEKGDIPEGYSVSREKKERFSLILESASTNQTSMYLCASSAPGGTNEKLFFGSGTQLSVL.

The chain has TRBV2 and TRBJ1-5; D is uncertain. The germline V gene has CDR1 SNHLY and CDR2 FYNNEI. The V end lost 6 bases, the J end lost 2 bases, and 11 bases lay between the germline ends. This CDR3 comprises 14 residues. The CDR3 protein is CASSPDNGNQPQHF. For the CDR3, the DNA is TGTGCCAGCAGCCCAGATAATGGCAATCAGCCCCAGCATTTT.

The V gene is TRBV12-3 or TRBV12-4, the J gene TRBJ2-5; possible D gene TRBD2, 5 bases. V was cut by 4 bases and J by 7 bases, with 10 bases left in between. This CDR3 contains 12 residues. The CDR3 is CASSSASPTQYF. As DNA, the CDR3 is TGTGCCAGCAGTTCGGCTAGCCCGACCCAGTACTTC.

The chain has TRBV5-5 and TRBJ2-2; 9 nucleotides match TRBD2. Germline V lookup: CDR1 SGHKS, CDR2 YYEKEE (reference sequence). The CDR3 sequence is 19 residues long. The trim removed 1 base at V and 7 bases at J, leaving 17 bases unmatched. The CDR3 is CASSLRALAGHTFGGELFF. In nucleotides, the CDR3 is TGTGCCAGCAGCTTGAGAGCCCTAGCGGGACATACCTTCGGCGGGGAGCTGTTTTTT. The full variable domain, its missing parts supplied by reference TRBV5-5 and TRBJ2-2, is DAGVTQSPTHLIKTRGQQVTLRCSPISGHKSVSWYQQVLGQGPQFIFQYYEKEERGRGNFPDRFSARQFPNYSSELNVNALLLGDSALYLCASSLRALAGHTFGGELFFGEGSRLTVL.

The chain carries TRBV21-1 and TRBJ1-1. TRBV21-1 is flagged as a pseudogene. The CDR3 sequence is 17 residues long. The CDR3 here is CASSKSNLTGGRAEAFF. CDR3 nucleotide sequence: TGTGCCAGCAGCAAATCTAACCTCACGGGTGGCCGGGCTGAAGCTTTCTTT.

The chain employs TRBV24-1 and TRBJ2-7; TRBD1 matches at 7 bases. Germline CDR1 is KGHDR and CDR2 is SFDVKD. This CDR3 is built from 13 residues. The ends lost 5 bases at V and 6 bases at J; junction bases unmatched: 6. DNA for the CDR3: TGTGCCACCAGTGGCGACAGGGCCGGCGAGCAGTACTTC. This sequence encodes CATSGDRAGEQYF.

The gene calls are TRBV30 and TRBJ2-7; D may match TRBD1 or TRBD2 (5 bases each). Trimming removed 5 bases at V and 1 base at J, with 27 bases between. CDR1 is GTSNPN and CDR2 is SVGIG in the germline V gene (reference sequence). The CDR3 has 18 amino acids. The CDR3 protein is CAWGGETPNSQRSYEQYF. CDR3 nucleotide sequence: TGTGCCTGGGGGGGTGAGACCCCCAATAGCCAGCGGTCCTACGAGCAGTACTTC. Looking up the rest from reference TRBV30 and TRBJ2-7 gives the full variable domain: SQTIHQWPATLVQPVGSPLSLECTVEGTSNPNLYWYRQAAGRGLQLLFYSVGIGQISSEVPQNLSASRPQDRQFILSSKKLLLSDSGFYLCAWGGETPNSQRSYEQYFGPGTRLTVT.

The chain joins TRBV13 to TRBJ2-1, with TRBD2 identical over 7 bases. This CDR3 has 16 amino acids. V gave up 5 bases and J gave up 4 bases; unmatched junction bases: 11. The germline V gene encodes CDR1 PRHDT and CDR2 FYEKMQ (reference sequence). CDR3: CASSPVRAGPYNEQFF. The CDR3 DNA follows: TGTGCCAGCAGCCCCGTTCGAGCGGGGCCTTACAATGAGCAGTTCTTC.

This sequence joins TRBV6-6 and TRBJ2-7; 9 bases are shared with TRBD1. Unmatched junction bases numbered 8, after V lost 6 bases and J lost 5 bases. The CDR3 runs 14 residues. The germline gives CDR1 MNHNY, CDR2 SVGAGI (reference sequence). As DNA, the CDR3 is TGTGCCAGCAGCATCGGACAGGGGAGCCACGAGCAGTACTTC. Translation: CASSIGQGSHEQYF.

This chain connects TRBV30 to TRBJ2-6; D is undetermined. Germline V gene sequence: CDR1 GTSNPN, CDR2 SVGIG (reference sequence). V was shortened by 5 bases and J by 8 bases, with 7 bases between the two germline ends. This CDR3 comprises 11 residues. DNA for the CDR3: TGTGCCTGGTTGGAGACCAACGTCCTGACTTTC. The encoded protein is CAWLETNVLTF.

DNA for the CDR3: TGCGCCAGCAGCCTTCGGGGAGTCCTCGAGGGCTACACCTTC. Translation gives CASSLRGVLEGYTF. The V call is TRBV4-1, the J call TRBJ1-2; D not certain. V lost 4 bases, J lost 8 bases, and 17 bases lay in between. The CDR3 contains 14 residues. Germline lookup yields CDR1 MGHRA and CDR2 YSYEKL.

V usage is TRBV12-3 or TRBV12-4 and J usage is TRBJ1-1; no clear D. V gave up 0 bases and J gave up 11 bases, with 7 bases separating them. The CDR3 consists of 11 residues. The CDR3 loop reads CASSLAREAFF. In DNA, the CDR3 is TGTGCCAGCAGTTTAGCGAGGGAGGCTTTCTTT.